The present T cell receptor beta chain was sequenced within a study of T-cell reconstitution after alpha-beta-depleted transplantation in children. This sample's TCRbeta library carried unique molecular identifier barcodes. MiXCR, run by TCRdb on the PCR reads, gives a single entry per CDR3 protein. The repertoire holds roughly 570,000 distinct CDR3 sequences, with 27% as singletons. Losses at the gene ends were 5 bases for V and 4 bases for J; bases not matched to a gene: 3. The CDR3 is made up of 14 amino acids. The germline gives CDR1 DFQATT, CDR2 SNEGSKA (reference sequence). This clonotype has only a few counts. Its target is unknown. Overall study findings and caveats: Where some patients showed high TCRbeta diversity at day 60, it came from recipient T cells and thymic progenitors that had survived. Two months or so post-transplant, alpha-beta T cells reportedly derived from several hundred expanded graft clones. Newly produced T cells mostly provided counts and TCRbeta diversity after one year, as hyperexpanded clones declined.

The clonotype comes from a boy less than two years old with Wiskott-Aldrich syndrome, due to receive a stem cell transplant. The V and J genes are TRBV20-1 and TRBJ2-1, with 12 bases lining up with TRBD2. The sequences come from PBMCs, collected before TCRalphabeta/CD19-depleted stem cell transplant. As DNA, the CDR3 is TGCAGTGCTCATCTAGCGGGAGGGTACAATGAGCAGTTCTTC. The encoded protein is CSAHLAGGYNEQFF.